This TCR beta chain was sequenced for a study of T cell responses to AZD1222 COVID-19 vaccine. Study-wide results and caveats: Spike regions recognized by vaccine-associated CD4 TCRs spanned the protein, led by 160-218 and 743-854. Only a handful of individuals given AZD1222 were seropositive at baseline. Possibly, clonal diversity was underestimated; donors were largely white British and included more females.

On this clone itself: The antigen remains undetermined.

Here immunoSEQ multiplex PCR was the method, and the copy in TCRdb shows in-frame clones only, minus some. The data hold 100,000 to 150,000 clones, with approximately 85% observed a single time. V lost 4 bases to trimming and J lost 5 bases, with 14 bases between them. CDR3 size: 14 residues. Germline lookup yields CDR1 GTSNPN and CDR2 SVGIG (reference sequence). Second-dose groups at about 4 or about 12 weeks were pooled. This receptor was taken from an adult who received the AZD1222 COVID-19 vaccine. The chain carries TRBV30 and TRBJ1-4; a weak D match, TRBD1 (6 bases). The specimen comprised peripheral blood, sampled 28 days after the second AZD1222 dose. The CDR3 nucleotides read TGTGCCTGGAACAGGGATAGGGGGAATGAAAAACTGTTTTTT. Its translation: CAWNRDRGNEKLFF.